This T cell receptor (beta chain) was profiled in a study of identical twins. This clonotype has a handful of counts. TCRdb called the 5' RACE reads again in MiXCR, with one record for every CDR3 protein. The data contain 700,000 or so distinct CDR3 sequences, 20% to 25% of them seen just once; the ten biggest clones take up around 4.4%. There are 16 residues in the CDR3. Trimming cost V 4 bases and J 2 bases, with 18 bases left between them. Germline V lookup: CDR1 SGHTA, CDR2 FQGNSA. In addition, the sample was reused for a study of T cells expressing NK-cell markers. According to that study: In roughly 6 donors, dominant CD3+CD56+NKG2C+ clones formed roughly 1.0-7.0% of CD8+ cells.

This rearrangement joins TRBV7-2 to TRBJ2-7; D remains ambiguous. The source is a woman under 30 in good health. What was sequenced was PBMCs. CDR3 loop: CASSSALRLITYEQYF. The CDR3 nucleotides read TGTGCCAGCAGCTCTGCCCTTCGACTGATAACCTACGAGCAGTACTTC.